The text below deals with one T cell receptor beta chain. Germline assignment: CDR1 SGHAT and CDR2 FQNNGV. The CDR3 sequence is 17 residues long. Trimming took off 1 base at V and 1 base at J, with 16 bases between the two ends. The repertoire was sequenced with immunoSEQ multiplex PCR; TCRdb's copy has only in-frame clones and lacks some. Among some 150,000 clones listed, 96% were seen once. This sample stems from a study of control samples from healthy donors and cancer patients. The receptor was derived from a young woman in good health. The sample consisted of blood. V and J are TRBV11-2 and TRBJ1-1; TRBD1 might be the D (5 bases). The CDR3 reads CASSLGPLRGGNTEAFF. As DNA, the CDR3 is TGTGCCAGCAGCTTAGGCCCTTTGAGGGGAGGGAACACTGAAGCTTTCTTT.